The T cell receptor (beta chain) under discussion was sequenced for a study of blood T cell repertoires in COVID-19. Method: immunoSEQ multiplex PCR; TCRdb's copy keeps in-frame clones and lacks some. The table records some 360,000 clones, approximately 89% of them present only once. The CDR3 spans 17 residues. CDR1 LNHDA and CDR2 SQIVND come from the germline V gene (reference sequence). V gave up 5 bases and J gave up 4 bases; unmatched junction bases: 7. This clonotype was obtained from a woman aged 55 to 70 with COVID-19, enrolled during active disease. Sequenced: peripheral blood. The V call is TRBV19, the J call TRBJ2-6; 11 bases are shared with TRBD1. Here the CDR3 reads CASSPGQGARGANVLTF. CDR3 DNA: TGTGCCAGTAGTCCCGGACAGGGGGCGCGAGGGGCCAACGTCCTGACTTTC. The full variable domain, in which reference TRBV19 and TRBJ2-6 provide the parts outside the CDR3, is DGGITQSPKYLFRKEGQNVTLSCEQNLNHDAMYWYRQDPGQGLRLIYYSQIVNDFQKGDIAEGYSVSREKKESFPLTVTSAQKNPTAFYLCASSPGQGARGANVLTFGAGSRLTVL.